This TCR beta chain was recovered during a study of blood T cell repertoires in COVID-19. For the study at large: From the United States, Italy and Spain came samples of acute and convalescent COVID-19. PBMCs, B-cell-depleted T cells, or T cells provided the cDNA or gDNA that made up the material.

In the original workflow: Estimates of nucleated cell counts were drawn from the amplification of reference gene primers. Method: immunoSEQ multiplex PCR; TCRdb's copy keeps in-frame clones and lacks some. The V and J calls and clone size come from that table; D and trimming were worked out from the DNA. Found here are under 300,000 clones, about 89% of them singletons; the top ten hold around 2%. Those enrolled, adults aged roughly 18 to 89 years, came from about 24 US areas. Between the trimmed V and J ends, which lost 4 bases and 0 bases, there was a span of 15 bases. Germline lookup yields CDR1 MDHEN and CDR2 SYDVKM. This CDR3 is built from 16 residues. In its sample, this clone was seen once.

V and J are TRBV28 and TRBJ1-2; D may be TRBD1 (6 bases). The TCR was taken from a woman aged 18-30 years who had recovered from COVID-19. Sequencing was done on a sample of PBMCs or T cells enriched from blood (not recorded which). This CDR3 reads CASSSTGLASNYGYTF. The CDR3 DNA follows: TGTGCCAGCAGTTCAACAGGGCTGGCCTCTAACTATGGCTACACCTTC.